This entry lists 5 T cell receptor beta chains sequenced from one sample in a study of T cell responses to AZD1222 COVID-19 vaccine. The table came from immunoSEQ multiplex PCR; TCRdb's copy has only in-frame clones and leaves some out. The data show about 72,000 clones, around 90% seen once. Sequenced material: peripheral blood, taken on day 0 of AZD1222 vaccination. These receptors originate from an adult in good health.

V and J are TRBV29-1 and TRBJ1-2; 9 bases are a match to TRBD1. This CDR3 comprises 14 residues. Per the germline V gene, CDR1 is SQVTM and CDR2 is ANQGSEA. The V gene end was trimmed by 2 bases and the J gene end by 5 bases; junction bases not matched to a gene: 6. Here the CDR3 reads CSVERSGQGYGYTF. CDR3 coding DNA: TGCAGCGTTGAAAGATCCGGACAGGGGTATGGCTACACCTTC.

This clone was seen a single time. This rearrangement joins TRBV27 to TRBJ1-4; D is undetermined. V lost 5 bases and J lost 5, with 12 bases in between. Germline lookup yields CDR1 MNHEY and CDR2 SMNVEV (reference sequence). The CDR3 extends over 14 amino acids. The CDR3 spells CASSPPGKNEKLFF. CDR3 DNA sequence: TGTGCCAGCAGTCCCCCCGGAAAGAATGAAAAACTGTTTTTT.

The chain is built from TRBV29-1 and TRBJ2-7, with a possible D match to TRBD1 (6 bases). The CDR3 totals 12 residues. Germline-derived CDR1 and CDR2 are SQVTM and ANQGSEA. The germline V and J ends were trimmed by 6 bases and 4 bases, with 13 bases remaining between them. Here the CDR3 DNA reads TGCAGCGTCATAGAACAGGGATACGAGCAGTACTTC. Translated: CSVIEQGYEQYF.

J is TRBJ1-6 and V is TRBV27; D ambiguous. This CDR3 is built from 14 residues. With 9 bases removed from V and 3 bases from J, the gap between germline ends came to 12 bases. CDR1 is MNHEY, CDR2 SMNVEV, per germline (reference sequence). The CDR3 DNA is TGTGCCAGTAGATCTGGGAACTATAATTCACCCCTCCACTTT. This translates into CASRSGNYNSPLHF.

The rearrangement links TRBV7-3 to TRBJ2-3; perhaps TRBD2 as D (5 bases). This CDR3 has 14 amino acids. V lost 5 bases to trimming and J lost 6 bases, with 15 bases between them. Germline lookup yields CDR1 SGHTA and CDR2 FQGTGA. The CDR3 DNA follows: TGTGCCAGCAGCCCCAGCGGCGCATTGGATACGCAGTATTTT. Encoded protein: CASSPSGALDTQYF.